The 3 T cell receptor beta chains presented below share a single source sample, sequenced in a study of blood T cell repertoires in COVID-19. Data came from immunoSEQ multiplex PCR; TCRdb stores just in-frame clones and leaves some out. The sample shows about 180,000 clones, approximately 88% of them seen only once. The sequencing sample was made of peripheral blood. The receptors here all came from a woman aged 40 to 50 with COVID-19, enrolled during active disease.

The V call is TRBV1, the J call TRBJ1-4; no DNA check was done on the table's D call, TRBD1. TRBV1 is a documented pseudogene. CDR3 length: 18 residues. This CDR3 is CTSSPKALLRGQGEKLFF. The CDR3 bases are TGCACCAGCAGCCCCAAAGCCCTTCTCAGGGGGCAGGGTGAAAAACTGTTTTTT.

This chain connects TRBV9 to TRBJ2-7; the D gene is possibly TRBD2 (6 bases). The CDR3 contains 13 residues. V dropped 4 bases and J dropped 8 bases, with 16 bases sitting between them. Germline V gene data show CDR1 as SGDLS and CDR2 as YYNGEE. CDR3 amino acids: CASSRRDREKQYF. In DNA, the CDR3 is TGTGCCAGCAGCAGGAGGGATAGGGAGAAGCAGTACTTC.

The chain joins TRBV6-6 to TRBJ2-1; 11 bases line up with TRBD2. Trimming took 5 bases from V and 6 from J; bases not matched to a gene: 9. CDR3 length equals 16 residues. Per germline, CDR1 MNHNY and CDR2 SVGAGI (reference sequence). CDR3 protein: CASSPNSGGASNEQFF. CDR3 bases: TGTGCCAGCAGTCCCAATAGCGGGGGGGCCTCCAATGAGCAGTTCTTC.